Listed here are 14 T cell receptor beta chains from one sample, sequenced in a study of regulatory T cells in long-lasting Graves disease. The time point was: newly diagnosed GD, antithyroid drugs for less than 3 months. RNA extracted from PBMCs served as the sequencing template. HTBI primers from iRepertoire and Arm-PCR of CDR3 regions yielded the TCR beta libraries. TCRdb redid the calling of the multiplex PCR reads with MiXCR, one entry per CDR3 protein. The sample lists over 350,000 distinct CDR3 sequences, approximately 15% occurring once. The same sample was also studied in work on T cells in Graves' hyperthyroidism and ophthalmopathy.

The material was peripheral blood mononuclear cells (PBMCs), obtained at new diagnosis, from a patient treated with antithyroid drugs. These receptors were obtained from a woman aged 40 to 50 with Graves disease.

This clonotype has a count of ten or more. The gene calls are TRBV24-1 and TRBJ2-1; D assignment may be TRBD1 or TRBD2 (6 bases each). V was trimmed by 3 bases and J by 8 bases, leaving 19 bases between them. CDR1 KGHDR and CDR2 SFDVKD come from the germline V gene. The CDR3 runs 16 residues. In nucleotides, the CDR3 is TGTGCCACCAGTGATCCGAGGGGTAGGGGGGTGGATGAGCAGTTCTTC. This sequence encodes CATSDPRGRGVDEQFF.

This clonotype was seen a handful of times. Relative to the germline gene, one junction end is altered; a read error may explain this. V is TRBV7-7 and J is TRBJ2-1; 11 positions match TRBD1. Germline loops: CDR1 SSHAT, CDR2 FNYEAQ (reference sequence). The CDR3 consists of 17 residues. The CDR3 reads CASSSWGDRGSYNEQFF. DNA for the CDR3: TGTGCTAGCAGCTCCTGGGGGGACAGGGGGTCCTACAATGAGCAGTTCTTC.

This clonotype was picked up many times. CDR3 amino acids: CASSFLGGRGREETQYF. The CDR3 DNA sequence: TGTGCCAGCAGTTTTTTGGGGGGACGCGGGAGAGAAGAGACCCAGTACTTC. The chain uses TRBV12-3 or TRBV12-4 and TRBJ2-5; TRBD2 aligns across 7 bases. V was pared by 3 bases and J by 3 bases, with 13 bases of the junction left unmatched. The CDR3 is made up of 17 amino acids.

This clonotype appeared many times. V is TRBV11-2 and J is TRBJ2-3; 8 bases are a match to TRBD1. Losses at the gene ends were 5 bases for V and 6 bases for J; bases not matched to a gene: 10. CDR3 length equals 15 residues. Germline V lookup: CDR1 SGHAT, CDR2 FQNNGV. This CDR3 reads CASSPGQGGVDTQYF. CDR3 coding DNA: TGTGCCAGCAGCCCCGGACAGGGTGGTGTGGATACGCAGTATTTT.

Many counts were recorded for this clonotype. This rearrangement joins TRBV7-9 to TRBJ2-3; D unresolved. The V end was cut by 1 base, the J end by 7 bases, with 18 bases between. The CDR3 totals 16 residues. CDR1 and CDR2 (germline): SEHNR, FQNEAQ (reference sequence). In nucleotides, the CDR3 is TGTGCCAGCAGCTTAGAAGCTTCGGCCGCAAAGCATACGCAGTATTTT. Translation gives CASSLEASAAKHTQYF.

This clonotype was seen ten or more times. The rearrangement uses TRBV28 and TRBJ2-7; 9 nucleotides agree with TRBD1. Germline trimming cut 6 bases from V and 7 bases from J; bases unmatched to any gene: 10. CDR1 MDHEN and CDR2 SYDVKM come from the germline V gene. This CDR3 has 14 residues. This CDR3 is CASRGTGSSMEQYF. CDR3 bases: TGTGCCAGCAGGGGGACAGGGTCCTCTATGGAGCAGTACTTC.

The rearrangement uses TRBV7-9 and TRBJ2-4, with 7 bases matching TRBD1. This CDR3 has 13 residues. Germline assignment: CDR1 SEHNR and CDR2 FQNEAQ (reference sequence). The junction had 7 bases not matched to a gene; V was cut back by 5 bases and J by 9 bases. The CDR3 reads CASSAGTDVIQYF. Written as DNA, the CDR3 is TGTGCCAGCAGCGCCGGGACAGACGTCATTCAGTACTTC.

J is TRBJ1-1 and V is TRBV12-3 or TRBV12-4; tentatively, D is TRBD1 (5 bases). This CDR3 is 18 amino acids long. V was clipped by 1 base and J by 4 bases, with 22 bases between them. The DNA for the CDR3 is TGTGCCAGCAGTTTAGTAGTTGGGAGGGAGCGGGGACCCACTGAAGCTTTCTTT. This codes for CASSLVVGRERGPTEAFF.

This clonotype was seen ten or more times. The rearrangement joins TRBV14 to TRBJ2-1, with 7 bases that match TRBD2. CDR1 and CDR2 from the germline V gene are SGHDN and FVKESK. The CDR3 spans 17 residues. V dropped 0 bases and J dropped 5; count of bases not matched to a gene: 10. The CDR3 here is CASSQEGAGVGDNEQFF. CDR3 sequence (DNA): TGTGCCAGCAGCCAAGAAGGCGCGGGAGTAGGAGACAATGAGCAGTTCTTC.

This clonotype occurred many times. V gene TRBV12-3 or TRBV12-4 combines with J gene TRBJ1-4; D gene unclear. This CDR3 contains 14 residues. The germline V and J ends were trimmed by 8 bases and 4 bases, with 14 bases remaining between them. For the CDR3, the DNA is TGTGCCAGCGTTGGTGGAGCTGGTAATGAAAAACTGTTTTTT. This translates into CASVGGAGNEKLFF.

As to this clonotype: This sequence may be a read error, since a much larger clone differs from it by one base. The chain joins TRBV27 to TRBJ2-2, with unresolved D. CDR3 length: 11 residues. The ends were cut back, 7 bases at V and 3 bases at J, with 3 bases in the middle. Germline-derived CDR1 and CDR2 are MNHEY and SMNVEV (reference sequence). The CDR3 sequence: CASKDTGELFF. CDR3 nucleotides: TGTGCCAGCAAGGACACCGGGGAGCTGTTTTTT.

Ten or more counts support this clonotype. As DNA, the CDR3 is TGTGCCAGCAGCTTAGCGCGAGGGACTAGCGGGAGGTACGAGCAGTACTTC. Encoded protein: CASSLARGTSGRYEQYF. This chain links TRBV7-2 with TRBJ2-7, with 15 positions matching TRBD2. This CDR3 has 17 amino acids. CDR1 SGHTA and CDR2 FQGNSA come from the germline V gene. Losses at the gene ends were 0 bases for V and 4 bases for J; bases not matched to a gene: 4.

Notes on this clonotype: A far larger clone is off by one base, so a read error is likely. This rearrangement joins TRBV3-1 to TRBJ2-5, with D tentatively TRBD1 (6 bases). Germline CDR1 reads LGHDT; CDR2 reads YNNKEL (reference sequence). V dropped 8 bases and J dropped 3 bases, with 16 bases sitting between them. CDR3 size: 14 residues. The CDR3 is CASPPGTPEETQYF. CDR3 bases: TGTGCCAGCCCGCCGGGGACACCGGAAGAGACCCAGTACTTC.

This clonotype was recorded at least ten times. The chain carries TRBV7-8 and TRBJ2-7; tentatively, D is TRBD1 or TRBD2 (5 bases each). This CDR3 is built from 15 residues. Trimming pared 5 bases from V and 9 bases from J, leaving 23 bases between. CDR1 is SGHVS and CDR2 is FQNEAQ in the germline V gene. DNA of the CDR3: TGTGCCAGCAGCGAGTACTCGGGACCGACTTCGGGGCAGTACTTC. Translation gives CASSEYSGPTSGQYF.